One sample yielded the 21 T cell receptor beta chains listed below, sequenced in a study of CD8 T cells in ankylosing spondylitis (dated 2017 in TCRdb). Library generation was performed with 5' RACE. The sequencer listed for this sample is Illumina HiSeq 2500. TCRdb reran the public reads through fastp at Q25 and MiXCR, keeping productive beta chains. Identical CDR3 protein sequences are pooled into one entry, listed with their most common genes and DNA. A total of 340,000 or so distinct CDR3 sequences appear in this sample, roughly 14% of them only once. 0.9% to 1.2% of the sample is in the top ten clones. The sequenced material came from blood, either unsorted or a sorted T cell fraction (not recorded which). The receptors derive from a male donor with ankylosing spondylitis or in good health (not recorded which).

The V gene is TRBV2, the J gene TRBJ1-2; 8 nucleotides match TRBD1. The germline V gene encodes CDR1 SNHLY and CDR2 FYNNEI. With 2 bases clipped from V and 4 bases from J, the junction kept 3 bases outside the gene matches. This CDR3 is built from 14 residues. The CDR3 here is CASSEQGAGYGYTF. The CDR3 region has the DNA TGTGCCAGCAGTGAACAGGGGGCTGGCTATGGCTACACCTTC.

There are a few counts of this clonotype. The J gene is TRBJ2-6, the V gene TRBV5-1, with D unresolved. The CDR3 runs to 15 residues. Germline V gene sequence: CDR1 SGHRS, CDR2 YFSETQ. V dropped 2 bases and J dropped 1 base, with 7 bases sitting between them. The CDR3 DNA follows: TGCGCCAGCAGCTTCGCAGGTTCTGGGGCCAACGTCCTGACTTTC. Its protein product is CASSFAGSGANVLTF.

The chain joins TRBV6-6 to TRBJ1-2; 8 nucleotides agree with TRBD1. The CDR3 is 13 amino acids. V lost 8 bases, J lost 7 bases, and 9 bases stayed unmatched. Germline lookup yields CDR1 MNHNY and CDR2 SVGAGI (reference sequence). The CDR3 region is CASSGDRKGGYTF. CDR3 sequence (DNA): TGTGCCAGCTCTGGGGACAGGAAGGGTGGCTACACCTTC.

J is TRBJ2-7 and V is TRBV4-1; no clear D. Trimming shortened V by 6 bases and J by 3 bases, and 18 bases separated the two germline ends. Germline CDR1 MGHRA, CDR2 YSYEKL. The CDR3 loop spans 15 amino acids. The CDR3 DNA sequence: TGCGCCAGCAGATTGGCGGCTGTAGGTCTCTACGAGCAGTACTTC. Its translation is CASRLAAVGLYEQYF.

V is TRBV5-1 and J is TRBJ2-7; possible D gene TRBD1, 5 bases. Germline CDR1 and CDR2: SGHRS and YFSETQ. The V end was cut by 4 bases, the J end by 5 bases, with 34 bases between. This CDR3 region has 20 residues. The CDR3 sequence: CASSPDPRKGAGLNPNEQYF. The CDR3 DNA reads TGCGCCAGCAGCCCCGACCCGCGGAAAGGGGCAGGCCTAAATCCGAACGAGCAGTACTTC.

The rearrangement uses TRBV20-1 and TRBJ2-1; 9 bases fit TRBD1. CDR1 is DFQATT, CDR2 SNEGSKA, per germline (reference sequence). V lost 6 bases to trimming and J lost 13 bases; unmatched junction nucleotides: 10. The CDR3 runs 12 residues. The DNA of the CDR3 is TGCAGTGCCAGCCCCGGGACAGGGTCCCAGTTCTTC. Encoded protein: CSASPGTGSQFF.

This clonotype has just a few counts. The chain recombines TRBV12-3 or TRBV12-4 with TRBJ1-6, with D possibly TRBD1 on 5 matching bases. This CDR3 is built from 15 residues. Trimming shortened V by 3 bases and J by 8 bases, and 14 bases separated the two germline ends. The CDR3 region has the DNA TGTGCCAGCAGTTTCAGTGCAGGGAAAGATTCACCCCTCCACTTT. Protein sequence: CASSFSAGKDSPLHF.

V usage is TRBV6-5 and J usage is TRBJ2-1; a weak D match, TRBD2 (6 bases). Germline-derived CDR1 and CDR2 are MNHEY and SVGAGI. Trimming pared 2 bases from V and 6 bases from J, leaving 11 bases between. The CDR3 length is 14 residues. CDR3 nucleotide sequence: TGTGCCAGCAGTTACGCGGGGAAATCCAATGAGCAGTTCTTC. Its translation is CASSYAGKSNEQFF.

This clonotype has just a few counts. The chain couples TRBV9 to TRBJ2-2, with D perhaps matching TRBD2 (6 bases). Germline values: CDR1 SGDLS, CDR2 YYNGEE. The V and J ends lost 2 bases and 7 bases respectively, with 12 bases between them. CDR3 length equals 14 residues. CDR3: CASSVGLTDGELFF. DNA of the CDR3: TGTGCCAGCAGCGTGGGACTTACAGACGGGGAGCTGTTTTTT.

The chain employs TRBV5-1 and TRBJ2-5, with 9 bases fitting TRBD2. Per the germline V gene, CDR1 is SGHRS and CDR2 is YFSETQ. J was trimmed by 5 bases and V by 2 bases; bases with no gene match: 10. The CDR3 is made up of 16 amino acids. CDR3 protein: CASSFRPGLAMETQYF. The CDR3 nucleotides are TGCGCCAGCAGCTTTCGCCCGGGACTAGCCATGGAGACCCAGTACTTC.

The sample holds a few counts of this clonotype. V and J are TRBV20-1 and TRBJ1-2, with 8 bases fitting TRBD1. Germline trimming cut 4 bases from V and 2 bases from J; bases unmatched to any gene: 3. The germline V gene has CDR1 DFQATT and CDR2 SNEGSKA (reference sequence). The CDR3 has 13 amino acids. CDR3 coding DNA: TGCAGTGCTAACAGGGGGGTAAACTATGGCTACACCTTC. This encodes CSANRGVNYGYTF.

CDR3 sequence reads: CASSEQGLIGNEQFF. CDR3 DNA: TGTGCCAGCAGTGAACAGGGGTTGATTGGAAATGAGCAGTTCTTC. V usage is TRBV2 and J usage is TRBJ2-1; tentative D call: TRBD1 (6 bases). The CDR3 spans 15 residues. Trimming removed 2 bases at V and 7 bases at J, with 15 bases between. From germline, CDR1 is SNHLY and CDR2 FYNNEI.

The sample holds a few counts of this clonotype. V gene TRBV7-2 combines with J gene TRBJ1-1; maybe TRBD1 (5 bases). V was clipped by 4 bases and J by 7 bases, with 16 bases between them. CDR3 size: 14 residues. Germline loops: CDR1 SGHTA, CDR2 FQGNSA. The CDR3 region is CASSWGRLAVEAFF. DNA for the CDR3: TGTGCCAGCAGCTGGGGGAGGTTGGCAGTTGAAGCTTTCTTT. The variable domain in full, completed from reference TRBV7-2 and TRBJ1-1, reads GAGVSQSPSNKVTEKGKDVELRCDPISGHTALYWYRQSLGQGLEFLIYFQGNSAPDKSGLPSDRFSAERTGGSVSTLTIQRTQQEDSAVYLCASSWGRLAVEAFFGQGTRLTVV.

This chain uses TRBV5-5 with TRBJ2-7; 9 nucleotides match TRBD2. The CDR3 covers 15 residues. Germline assignment: CDR1 SGHKS and CDR2 YYEKEE (reference sequence). V shed 4 bases and J 0 bases; nucleotides not matched to a gene: 5. The CDR3 here is CASSLSGGSSYEQYF. CDR3 DNA: TGTGCCAGCAGCCTTAGCGGGGGCAGCTCCTACGAGCAGTACTTC.

J is TRBJ2-7 and V is TRBV12-3 or TRBV12-4; no firm D call. This CDR3 has 13 residues. The germline V and J ends were trimmed by 6 bases and 0 bases, with 9 bases remaining between them. CDR3 sequence: CASRGGISYEQYF. The DNA for the CDR3 is TGTGCCAGCAGGGGTGGCATCTCCTACGAGCAGTACTTC.

The chain recombines TRBV7-8 with TRBJ2-1; D is unclear. Germline-derived CDR1 and CDR2 are SGHVS and FQNEAQ. V gave up 0 bases and J gave up 0 bases, with 12 bases separating them. The CDR3 spans 17 residues. Here the CDR3 DNA reads TGTGCCAGCAGCTTAGCACCGTGGGCTAGCTCCTACAATGAGCAGTTCTTC. Amino acids: CASSLAPWASSYNEQFF.

This chain links TRBV5-1 with TRBJ2-7; D perhaps matches TRBD1 (6 bases). The CDR3 has 15 residues. Trimming pared 3 bases from V and 5 bases from J, leaving 18 bases between. The V gene's germline CDR1 is SGHRS and CDR2 YFSETQ. CDR3 protein: CASSSSGQTVHEQYF. For the CDR3, the DNA is TGCGCCAGCAGCTCCTCAGGACAGACGGTCCACGAGCAGTACTTC.

This clonotype showed up just a few times. The chain carries TRBV6-2 or TRBV6-3 and TRBJ2-1; weak D call: TRBD2 (8 bases). CDR3 length: 20 residues. Per the germline V gene, CDR1 is MNHEY and CDR2 is SVGEGT. Trimming took 6 bases from V and 4 from J, leaving 31 bases between them. The CDR3 nucleotides are TGTGCCAGCAGGCACAAGACAGGGTCTAGTTCTAGCGGGCAATACAATGAGCAGTTCTTC. It specifies CASRHKTGSSSSGQYNEQFF.

This clonotype was seen more than once but under ten times. The chain couples TRBV4-2 to TRBJ2-7; D call uncertain. Germline V gene data show CDR1 as LGHNA and CDR2 as YNFKEQ. The CDR3 spans 15 residues. V lost 3 bases, J lost 2 bases, and 14 bases lay in between. The CDR3 here is CASSQSETNAYEQYF. The CDR3 DNA reads as TGTGCCAGCAGCCAGTCGGAGACAAACGCCTACGAGCAGTACTTC.

This clonotype was seen a few times. The chain uses TRBV5-1 and TRBJ2-1; D is ambiguous. The germline CDR1 and CDR2 sequences are SGHRS and YFSETQ. Deletions cut 4 bases from V and 8 bases from J, with 7 bases between. The CDR3 extends over 11 amino acids. This CDR3 reads CASSPGYEQFF. The DNA for the CDR3 is TGCGCCAGCAGCCCCGGGTATGAGCAGTTCTTC. Combining the CDR3 with reference TRBV5-1 and TRBJ2-1 gives the whole variable domain KAGVTQTPRYLIKTRGQQVTLSCSPISGHRSVSWYQQTPGQGLQFLFEYFSETQRNKGNFPGRFSGRQFSNSRSEMNVSTLELGDSALYLCASSPGYEQFFGPGTRLTVL.

This clonotype was seen a few times. The chain recombines TRBV7-9 with TRBJ2-5, with 7 bases identical to TRBD1. This CDR3 comprises 15 residues. V lost 3 bases and J lost 0; bases outside the gene matches: 4. From germline, CDR1 is SEHNR and CDR2 FQNEAQ (reference sequence). In DNA, the CDR3 is TGTGCCAGCAGCTTGGGTGACAGGGACCAAGAGACCCAGTACTTC. This gives the protein CASSLGDRDQETQYF.